This T cell receptor beta chain was found in a study of blood T cell repertoires in COVID-19. Turning to the study itself: Both acute and convalescent COVID-19 samples were obtained from the United States, Italy and Spain.

The V gene's germline CDR1 is ENHRY and CDR2 SYGVKD. V gave up 1 base and J gave up 7 bases, with 11 bases separating them. The CDR3 extends over 15 amino acids. Original processing notes: Amplification of reference gene primers provided the estimated nucleated cell counts. Clones were read by immunoSEQ multiplex PCR, and TCRdb kept only the in-frame ones, dropping some. V, J and clone size derive from that table, while D and trimming were established from the DNA sequence. The data contain under 250,000 clones, about 93% of them seen just once; the ten biggest clones take up 0.83%. This clonotype originated in a man aged 25 to 45 with COVID-19, enrolled during active disease. The source material was peripheral blood. This chain joins TRBV10-3 and TRBJ1-6, with D possibly being TRBD1 (5 bases). The CDR3 sequence: CAISEYTGGNSPLHF. The CDR3 DNA reads TGTGCCATCAGTGAGTATACAGGTGGGAATTCACCCCTCCACTTT.